These 16 T cell receptor beta chains share one sample of origin, sequenced in a study of CD8 T cells in Susac syndrome. When the RNA was reverse transcribed, random hexamers were used with an input of 0.5 to 1 ug. MiXCR, run by TCRdb on the immunoSEQ multiplex PCR reads, gives a single entry per CDR3 protein. Among some 160,000 distinct CDR3 sequences listed, just over 90% were seen once. Sequencing used CD4+ T cells from PBMCs. All receptors derive from a human donor in good health.

The chain joins TRBV7-2 to TRBJ1-2; 7 bases fit TRBD1. The V gene end was trimmed by 5 bases and the J gene end by 4 bases; junction bases not matched to a gene: 7. The CDR3 has 14 amino acids. Germline CDR1 SGHTA, CDR2 FQGNSA. DNA for the CDR3: TGTGCCAGCAGCACTTCGGGACAGTCCTATGGCTACACCTTC. Residues: CASSTSGQSYGYTF.

V usage is TRBV19 and J usage is TRBJ2-1; possible D gene TRBD2, 6 bases. The CDR3 sequence is 14 residues long. V lost 6 bases to trimming and J lost 0 bases, with 9 bases between them. Per germline, CDR1 LNHDA and CDR2 SQIVND (reference sequence). The CDR3 loop reads CASRYGSSYNEQFF. CDR3 DNA: TGTGCCAGTAGGTACGGGAGCTCCTACAATGAGCAGTTCTTC. Full variable domain (missing parts from reference TRBV19 and TRBJ2-1): DGGITQSPKYLFRKEGQNVTLSCEQNLNHDAMYWYRQDPGQGLRLIYYSQIVNDFQKGDIAEGYSVSREKKESFPLTVTSAQKNPTAFYLCASRYGSSYNEQFFGPGTRLTVL.

The sample holds a few counts of this clonotype. The chain recombines TRBV27 with TRBJ2-7, with 8 bases lining up with TRBD1. Per the germline V gene, CDR1 is MNHEY and CDR2 is SMNVEV (reference sequence). The CDR3 has 14 residues. V gave up 6 bases and J gave up 6 bases; unmatched junction bases: 10. The CDR3 spells CASSLSGQGAEQYF. The CDR3 DNA follows: TGTGCCAGCAGCCTATCGGGGCAGGGGGCCGAGCAGTACTTC.

The chain combines TRBV20-1 with TRBJ2-5, with 7 bases fitting TRBD2. The CDR3 is 12 amino acids. Germline CDR1 and CDR2: DFQATT and SNEGSKA (reference sequence). V trimming: 4 bases; J trimming: 2 bases; junction bases outside the gene matches: 1. The CDR3 loop is CSAIAGQETQYF. The CDR3 DNA is TGCAGTGCTATAGCGGGTCAAGAGACCCAGTACTTC.

The V and J genes are TRBV5-6 and TRBJ2-2, with 7 bases matching TRBD1. There are 14 residues in the CDR3. Trimming took 0 bases from V and 7 from J; bases not matched to a gene: 3. The V gene's germline CDR1 is SGHDT and CDR2 YYEEEE. CDR3 nucleotides: TGTGCCAGCAGCTTGGATAGGGGGCTCGGGGAGCTGTTTTTT. This gives the protein CASSLDRGLGELFF. Combining the CDR3 with reference TRBV5-6 and TRBJ2-2 gives the whole variable domain DAGVTQSPTHLIKTRGQQVTLRCSPKSGHDTVSWYQQALGQGPQFIFQYYEEEERQRGNFPDRFSGHQFPNYSSELNVNALLLGDSALYLCASSLDRGLGELFFGEGSRLTVL.

V and J are TRBV7-9 and TRBJ2-7; 7 bases align to TRBD2. The CDR3 sequence is 14 residues long. With 6 bases clipped from V and 3 bases from J, the junction kept 8 bases outside the gene matches. Germline V gene data show CDR1 as SEHNR and CDR2 as FQNEAQ (reference sequence). The CDR3 here is CASSPSGRVYEQYF. The CDR3 region has the DNA TGTGCCAGCAGTCCCTCGGGGAGGGTCTACGAGCAGTACTTC.

The V gene is TRBV24-1, the J gene TRBJ1-5; 8 bases map to TRBD1. Unmatched junction bases numbered 1, after V lost 7 bases and J lost 6 bases. In germline, CDR1 is KGHDR, CDR2 SFDVKD. The CDR3 has 12 residues. The CDR3 protein is CATSQGAQPQHF. The CDR3, as DNA: TGTGCCACCAGCCAGGGGGCTCAGCCCCAGCATTTT.

The V gene is TRBV5-1, the J gene TRBJ1-1, with TRBD1 as a possible D gene (5 bases). The CDR3 covers 14 residues. Germline V gene sequence: CDR1 SGHRS, CDR2 YFSETQ. Trimming cost V 4 bases and J 1 base, with 11 bases left between them. The DNA for the CDR3 is TGCGCCAGCAGCCGGACGGGGGAGAACACTGAAGCTTTCTTT. Translated: CASSRTGENTEAFF.

The chain joins TRBV6-2 or TRBV6-3 to TRBJ2-2; D is possibly TRBD2 (7 bases). The V end lost 2 bases, the J end lost 7 bases, and 14 bases lay between the germline ends. Germline CDR1 and CDR2: MNHEY and SVGEGT. The CDR3 is 15 amino acids. The CDR3 DNA reads TGTGCCAGCAGTTACCGCGGGGGCGGCAACGGGGAGCTGTTTTTT. Translating gives CASSYRGGGNGELFF.

The V and J genes are TRBV28 and TRBJ2-3; 9 bases agree with TRBD1. V trimming: 5 bases; J trimming: 1 base; junction bases outside the gene matches: 4. Germline CDR1 reads MDHEN; CDR2 reads SYDVKM. The CDR3 covers 15 residues. The CDR3 region is CASSTQGAGTDTQYF. CDR3 DNA sequence: TGTGCCAGCAGTACACAGGGGGCCGGCACAGATACGCAGTATTTT.

The CDR3 bases are TGCAGCGCAGACCCCGGAGGGGCCAACGTCCTGACTTTC. This sequence encodes CSADPGGANVLTF. This chain joins TRBV29-1 and TRBJ2-6; D gene unclear. This CDR3 has 13 residues. Germline assignment: CDR1 SQVTM and CDR2 ANQGSEA. Trimming took off 7 bases at V and 4 bases at J, with 11 bases between the two ends.

J is TRBJ2-1 and V is TRBV28; 13 nucleotides agree with TRBD2. CDR1 and CDR2 (germline): MDHEN, SYDVKM. J lost 7 bases, V lost 2 bases, and 2 bases had no gene match. This CDR3 is 15 amino acids long. This CDR3 reads CASSLVGLAGNEQFF. CDR3 nucleotide sequence: TGTGCCAGCAGTTTAGTGGGACTAGCGGGAAATGAGCAGTTCTTC.

The chain recombines TRBV29-1 with TRBJ2-3; no clear D gene. There are 13 residues in the CDR3. Germline-derived CDR1 and CDR2 are SQVTM and ANQGSEA. Deletions cut 7 bases from V and 4 bases from J, with 15 bases between. CDR3 region: CSALGATADTQYF. The CDR3 DNA follows: TGCAGCGCGCTCGGAGCTACCGCAGATACGCAGTATTTT.

The chain has TRBV30 and TRBJ2-7; no clear D gene. With 7 bases removed from V and 2 bases from J, the gap between germline ends came to 18 bases. Per germline, CDR1 GTSNPN and CDR2 SVGIG (reference sequence). The CDR3 covers 14 residues. The CDR3 here is CAFRPAAVPYEQYF. The CDR3 DNA reads as TGTGCCTTCCGCCCTGCGGCAGTCCCCTACGAGCAGTACTTC. The complete variable domain, with remaining parts taken from reference TRBV30 and TRBJ2-7, reads SQTIHQWPATLVQPVGSPLSLECTVEGTSNPNLYWYRQAAGRGLQLLFYSVGIGQISSEVPQNLSASRPQDRQFILSSKKLLLSDSGFYLCAFRPAAVPYEQYFGPGTRLTVT.

The chain employs TRBV29-1 and TRBJ2-3; 10 bases match TRBD1. Germline loops: CDR1 SQVTM, CDR2 ANQGSEA. The CDR3 contains 13 residues. V lost 7 bases, J lost 4 bases, and 5 bases stayed unmatched. This chain's CDR3 is CSARGQGSDTQYF. As DNA, the CDR3 is TGCAGCGCCAGGGGACAGGGGTCAGATACGCAGTATTTT.

This clonotype occurred once. The chain is built from TRBV12-3 or TRBV12-4 and TRBJ2-7; D is undetermined. The CDR3 covers 14 residues. V lost 3 bases and J 4 bases, leaving 13 bases between the germline ends. In DNA, the CDR3 is TGTGCCAGCAGTTTCGATGGGGTACGGTACGAGCAGTACTTC. Protein: CASSFDGVRYEQYF.